This TCR beta chain was identified during a study of prognosis after radiotherapy for stage I lung cancer. On the study more broadly: Without exception, patients with non-small cell lung cancer were deemed medically inoperable. Study-wide results and caveats: Reports indicated that TRBV and TRBJ gene usage differed between patients with and without metastases, including differences in about nine V and a couple of J genes after SBRT. Median unique TCR clone counts of about 9,200 versus 6,500 showed a fall after stereotactic body radiation therapy.

From genomic DNA, TCR beta CDR3 was amplified by two-round multiplex PCR. Primers (each specific to one TRBV or TRBJ gene) were used in first-round PCR. Each CDR3 protein is one row after TCRdb ran MiXCR on the multiplex PCR reads. The sample has about 26,000 distinct CDR3 sequences; around 30% are singletons. This clonotype came up many times. Its specificity is not known. The CDR3 loop spans 16 amino acids. V lost 1 base, J lost 1 base, and 11 bases lay in between. Germline V gives CDR1 SEHNR, CDR2 FQNEAQ (reference sequence). V usage is TRBV7-9 and J usage is TRBJ2-4; D is perhaps TRBD1 or TRBD2 (5 bases each). The clonotype originates from a donor aged 50 or older with non-small cell lung cancer. The sequences come from PBMCs, collected before or after stereotactic body radiation therapy (not recorded which). The CDR3 DNA sequence: TGTGCCAGCAGCTTAGGGGTGGGGGAGGCCAAAAACATTCAGTACTTC. Amino acids: CASSLGVGEAKNIQYF.